Shown below are 19 T cell receptor beta chains from a single sample sequenced in a study of cytomegalovirus exposure and HLA in healthy donors. Method: immunoSEQ multiplex PCR; TCRdb's copy keeps in-frame clones and lacks some. The table shows more than 250,000 clones, with about 90% occurring only once. The source material was PBMCs. All receptors come from a woman under 40 in good health and CMV-seronegative.

V is TRBV5-1 and J is TRBJ2-2; 7 positions agree with TRBD1. CDR1 and CDR2 (germline): SGHRS, YFSETQ. V shed 7 bases and J 6 bases; nucleotides not matched to a gene: 12. CDR3 length: 15 residues. The CDR3 reads CASVPGQINAGELFF. DNA for the CDR3: TGCGCCAGCGTGCCGGGACAGATAAATGCCGGGGAGCTGTTTTTT.

The V call is TRBV28, the J call TRBJ1-5; D is unresolved. V lost 2 bases to trimming and J lost 10 bases, with 15 bases between them. The V gene's germline CDR1 is MDHEN and CDR2 SYDVKM. This CDR3 is built from 14 residues. CDR3 sequence (DNA): TGTGCCAGCAGTTTACCCTCAGGATTGGGACCCCAGCATTTT. This encodes CASSLPSGLGPQHF.

This clone has more than one count but fewer than ten. This rearrangement joins TRBV6-6 to TRBJ2-7, with TRBD2 matching 9 bases. Germline lookup yields CDR1 MNHNY and CDR2 SVGAGI (reference sequence). CDR3 length: 15 amino acids. V lost 4 bases, J lost 2 bases, and 6 bases stayed unmatched. This chain's CDR3 is CASSLGSGSTYEQYF. CDR3 nucleotide sequence: TGTGCCAGCAGTTTGGGTAGCGGGAGTACCTACGAGCAGTACTTC.

This rearrangement joins TRBV5-1 to TRBJ2-3; 7 nucleotides match TRBD1. CDR3 length equals 14 residues. Germline values: CDR1 SGHRS, CDR2 YFSETQ. V lost 7 bases to trimming and J lost 4 bases; unmatched junction nucleotides: 9. DNA for the CDR3: TGCGCCAGCCGCGAGGGGGCCTCGGCAGATACGCAGTATTTT. Translated, it gives CASREGASADTQYF.

The genes are TRBV7-9 and TRBJ2-7; D unclear. The germline gives CDR1 SEHNR, CDR2 FQNEAQ (reference sequence). The CDR3 sequence is 14 residues long. V shed 0 bases and J shed 3 bases, with 9 bases lying between them. CDR3 coding DNA: TGTGCCAGCAGCTTAGCCCCCCCCGGCTACGAGCAGTACTTC. It translates to CASSLAPPGYEQYF.

This clone was seen just once. The rearrangement uses TRBV4-1 and TRBJ2-7, with D perhaps matching TRBD1 (5 bases). This CDR3 is 12 amino acids long. V lost 1 base to trimming and J lost 5 bases, with 6 bases between them. The germline V gene has CDR1 MGHRA and CDR2 YSYEKL. The DNA of the CDR3 is TGCGCCAGCAGCCAAGCAGGGAACGAGCAGTACTTC. It yields the protein CASSQAGNEQYF.

CDR3 loop: CASSKDRVGLREQYF. CDR3 DNA sequence: TGTGCCAGCAGCAAGGACAGGGTCGGTTTGAGGGAGCAGTACTTC. This sequence joins TRBV27 and TRBJ2-7; 8 bases agree with TRBD1. This CDR3 spans 15 amino acids. Trimming took 6 bases from V and 7 from J; bases not matched to a gene: 14. Germline-derived CDR1 and CDR2 are MNHEY and SMNVEV (reference sequence).

V gene TRBV28 combines with J gene TRBJ1-2; D not certain. CDR3 length: 12 amino acids. V lost 6 bases and J lost 4, with 9 bases in between. Per germline, CDR1 MDHEN and CDR2 SYDVKM. The CDR3 DNA is TGTGCCAGCAGGTTCGACATCTATGGCTACACCTTC. Translation: CASRFDIYGYTF.

The gene calls are TRBV29-1 and TRBJ1-2, with a weak D call TRBD1 (5 bases). The CDR3 consists of 13 residues. V shed 6 bases and J shed 1 base, with 12 bases lying between them. CDR1 is SQVTM, CDR2 ANQGSEA, per germline. DNA for the CDR3: TGCAGCGTCTATGACAGAGATAACTATGGCTACACCTTC. It encodes CSVYDRDNYGYTF.

This chain joins TRBV6-8 and TRBJ1-1; D not certain. V shed 8 bases and J shed 5 bases, with 9 bases lying between them. The CDR3 has 11 residues. The germline CDR1 and CDR2 sequences are MNHGY and SAAAGT. CDR3 sequence (DNA): TGTGCCAGCCTGTCGAGGACTGAAGCTTTCTTT. Translated: CASLSRTEAFF.

The chain recombines TRBV9 with TRBJ2-1; 8 positions match TRBD2. V lost 1 base to trimming and J lost 9 bases; unmatched junction nucleotides: 6. CDR3 length: 14 residues. Per germline, CDR1 SGDLS and CDR2 YYNGEE. This CDR3 reads CASSVTGTRSEQFF. The DNA of the CDR3 is TGTGCCAGCAGCGTAACCGGGACTAGATCTGAGCAGTTCTTC.

The chain recombines TRBV28 with TRBJ2-7; 8 positions agree with TRBD2. Unmatched junction bases numbered 4, after V lost 4 bases and J lost 2 bases. Germline V lookup: CDR1 MDHEN, CDR2 SYDVKM. The CDR3 runs to 14 residues. CDR3 sequence (DNA): TGTGCCAGCAGTTCCTTAGCGGGGCCCTACGAGCAGTACTTC. Translation: CASSSLAGPYEQYF.

J is TRBJ1-1 and V is TRBV4-2, with D perhaps matching TRBD1 (5 bases). V shed 0 bases and J shed 1 base, with 6 bases lying between them. The CDR3 sequence is 14 residues long. CDR1 is LGHNA and CDR2 is YNFKEQ in the germline V gene. The CDR3 DNA reads TGTGCCAGCAGCCAAGAGGGGACGAACACTGAAGCTTTCTTT. Its protein product is CASSQEGTNTEAFF.

The rearrangement links TRBV4-3 to TRBJ2-2; D is uncertain. V gave up 0 bases and J gave up 3 bases, with 5 bases separating them. CDR1 is LGHNA, CDR2 YSLEER, per germline. This CDR3 is 14 amino acids long. The CDR3 nucleotides are TGCGCCAGCAGCCAAGAGGCAGACACCGGGGAGCTGTTTTTT. Protein: CASSQEADTGELFF.

The J gene is TRBJ1-2, the V gene TRBV25-1; 9 bases match TRBD1. Germline values: CDR1 MGHDK, CDR2 SYGVNS. The length of the CDR3 is 15 residues. V lost 1 base to trimming and J lost 5 bases; unmatched junction nucleotides: 5. The CDR3 protein is CASSESDRGGYGYTF. DNA for the CDR3: TGTGCCAGCAGTGAATCCGACAGGGGGGGTTATGGCTACACCTTC.

This rearrangement joins TRBV6-6 to TRBJ1-1; 12 nucleotides agree with TRBD1. V lost 2 bases and J lost 7; bases outside the gene matches: 5. The CDR3 has 15 residues. Germline loops: CDR1 MNHNY, CDR2 SVGAGI (reference sequence). CDR3 in DNA: TGTGCCAGCAGTTACGGGGGACAGGGGGCGGGTGAAGCTTTCTTT. This gives the protein CASSYGGQGAGEAFF.

The rearrangement joins TRBV15 to TRBJ2-1; 8 nucleotides align to TRBD1. Germline V lookup: CDR1 LNHNV, CDR2 YYDKDF (reference sequence). The V gene end was trimmed by 1 base and the J gene end by 10 bases; junction bases not matched to a gene: 9. CDR3 length: 15 amino acids. CDR3 amino acids: CATSRVGRQGREQFF. CDR3 DNA sequence: TGTGCCACCAGCAGAGTGGGGAGACAGGGGCGAGAGCAGTTCTTC.

V and J are TRBV6-5 and TRBJ2-7; D gene uncertain. This CDR3 comprises 14 residues. V gave up 6 bases and J gave up 0 bases, with 12 bases separating them. Germline CDR1 and CDR2: MNHEY and SVGAGI. The CDR3 sequence: CASRIQFYSYEQYF. Here the CDR3 DNA reads TGTGCCAGCAGAATACAGTTTTACTCCTACGAGCAGTACTTC.

The CDR3 spells CASSYSGERYGYTF. In nucleotides, the CDR3 is TGTGCCAGCAGCTATAGCGGGGAGAGGTATGGCTACACCTTC. V and J are TRBV5-5 and TRBJ1-2; no reliable D call. Trimming took 3 bases from V and 5 from J, leaving 14 bases between them. The CDR3 spans 14 residues. Germline CDR1 reads SGHKS; CDR2 reads YYEKEE (reference sequence).